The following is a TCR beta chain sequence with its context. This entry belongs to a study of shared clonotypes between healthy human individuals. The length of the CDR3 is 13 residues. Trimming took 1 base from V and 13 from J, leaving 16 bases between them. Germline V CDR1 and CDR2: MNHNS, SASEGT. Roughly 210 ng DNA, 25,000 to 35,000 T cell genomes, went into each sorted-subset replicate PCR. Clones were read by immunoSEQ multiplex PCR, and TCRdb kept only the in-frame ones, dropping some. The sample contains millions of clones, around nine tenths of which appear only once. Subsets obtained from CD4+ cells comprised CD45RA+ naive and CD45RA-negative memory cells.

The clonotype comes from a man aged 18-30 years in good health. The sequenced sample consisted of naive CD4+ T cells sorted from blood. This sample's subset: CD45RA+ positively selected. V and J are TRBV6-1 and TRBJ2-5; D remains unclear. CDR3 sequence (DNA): TGTGCCAGCAGTGAAGGGAATCACCCACGTCTGTACTTC. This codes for CASSEGNHPRLYF.